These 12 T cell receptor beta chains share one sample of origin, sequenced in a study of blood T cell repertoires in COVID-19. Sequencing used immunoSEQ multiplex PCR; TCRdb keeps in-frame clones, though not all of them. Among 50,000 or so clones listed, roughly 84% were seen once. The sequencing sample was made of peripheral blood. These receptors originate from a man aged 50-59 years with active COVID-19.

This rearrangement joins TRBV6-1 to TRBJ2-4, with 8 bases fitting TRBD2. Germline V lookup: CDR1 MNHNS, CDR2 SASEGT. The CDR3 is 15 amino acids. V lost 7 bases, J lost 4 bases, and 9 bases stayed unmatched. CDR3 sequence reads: CASTSSGSGKNIQYF. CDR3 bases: TGTGCCAGCACCTCCAGCGGGAGCGGAAAAAACATTCAGTACTTC.

The CDR3 sequence: CATSREGGSHEQYF. The CDR3 coding sequence is TGTGCCACCAGCAGAGAGGGGGGATCCCACGAGCAGTACTTC. The rearrangement links TRBV15 to TRBJ2-7; TRBD2 is a possible D gene (6 bases). The V gene's germline CDR1 is LNHNV and CDR2 YYDKDF (reference sequence). The CDR3 runs to 14 residues. Trimming shortened V by 0 bases and J by 5 bases, and 11 bases separated the two germline ends.

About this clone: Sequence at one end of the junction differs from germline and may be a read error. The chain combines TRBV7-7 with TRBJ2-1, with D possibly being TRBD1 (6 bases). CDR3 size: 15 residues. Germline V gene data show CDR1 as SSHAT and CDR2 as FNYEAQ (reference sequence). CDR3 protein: CASSPGQGTYNEQFF. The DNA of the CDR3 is TGTGCTAGCAGCCCGGGTCAGGGGACCTACAATGAGCAGTTCTTC.

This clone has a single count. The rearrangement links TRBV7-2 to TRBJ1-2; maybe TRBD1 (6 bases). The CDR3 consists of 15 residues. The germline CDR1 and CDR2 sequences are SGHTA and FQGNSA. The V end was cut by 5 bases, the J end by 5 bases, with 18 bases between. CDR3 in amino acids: CASSLGGGGGYGYTF. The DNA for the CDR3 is TGTGCCAGCAGCCTGGGGGGAGGGGGTGGTTATGGCTACACCTTC.

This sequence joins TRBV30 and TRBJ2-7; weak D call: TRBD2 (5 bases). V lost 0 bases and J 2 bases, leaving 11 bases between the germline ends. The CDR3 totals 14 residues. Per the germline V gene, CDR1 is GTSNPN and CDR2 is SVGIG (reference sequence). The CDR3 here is CAWSVPPGTYEQYF. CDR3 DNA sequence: TGTGCCTGGAGTGTACCCCCCGGGACCTACGAGCAGTACTTC.

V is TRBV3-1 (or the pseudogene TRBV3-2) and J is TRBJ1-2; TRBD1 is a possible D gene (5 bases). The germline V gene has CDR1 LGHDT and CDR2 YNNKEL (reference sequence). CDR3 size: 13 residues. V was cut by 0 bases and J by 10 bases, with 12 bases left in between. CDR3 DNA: TGTGCCAGCAGCCAAGATCTCGGGGGGGACTACACCTTC. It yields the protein CASSQDLGGDYTF.

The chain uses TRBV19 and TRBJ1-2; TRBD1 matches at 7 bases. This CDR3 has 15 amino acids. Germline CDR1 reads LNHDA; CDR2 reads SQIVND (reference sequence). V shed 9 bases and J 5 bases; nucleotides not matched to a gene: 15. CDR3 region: CASIYRPDRRYGYTF. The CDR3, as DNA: TGTGCCAGCATCTACCGTCCGGACAGGAGATATGGCTACACCTTC. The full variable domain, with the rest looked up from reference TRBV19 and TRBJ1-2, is DGGITQSPKYLFRKEGQNVTLSCEQNLNHDAMYWYRQDPGQGLRLIYYSQIVNDFQKGDIAEGYSVSREKKESFPLTVTSAQKNPTAFYLCASIYRPDRRYGYTFGSGTRLTVV.

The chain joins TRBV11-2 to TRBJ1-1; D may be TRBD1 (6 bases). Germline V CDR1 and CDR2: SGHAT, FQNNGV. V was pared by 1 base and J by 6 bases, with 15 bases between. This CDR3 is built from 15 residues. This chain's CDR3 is CASSLVPGESPEAFF. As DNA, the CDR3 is TGTGCCAGCAGCTTAGTTCCAGGGGAGTCTCCTGAAGCTTTCTTT.

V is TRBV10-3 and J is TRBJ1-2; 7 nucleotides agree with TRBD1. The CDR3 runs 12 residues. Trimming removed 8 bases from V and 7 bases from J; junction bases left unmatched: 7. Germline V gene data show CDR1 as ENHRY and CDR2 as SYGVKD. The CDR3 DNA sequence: TGTGCCATCCTAGGACAGGAGGGTGGCTACACCTTC. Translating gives CAILGQEGGYTF.

The CDR3, as DNA: TGTGCCAGCAGCTTAGCGCTCCGACTAGCGGGGGGGTACAATGAGCAGTTCTTC. Translation gives CASSLALRLAGGYNEQFF. The V gene is TRBV7-8, the J gene TRBJ2-1, with TRBD2 matching 14 bases. The V and J ends lost 0 bases and 4 bases, in that order; junction bases with no gene match: 5. CDR1 is SGHVS, CDR2 FQNEAQ, per germline. There are 18 residues in the CDR3.

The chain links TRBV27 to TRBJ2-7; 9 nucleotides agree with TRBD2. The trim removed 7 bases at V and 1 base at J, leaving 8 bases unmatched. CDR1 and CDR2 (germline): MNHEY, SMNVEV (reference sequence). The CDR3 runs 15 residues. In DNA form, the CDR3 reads TGTGCCAGCACCCCCCAGGCGGGAGGGTCCTACGAGCAGTACTTC. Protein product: CASTPQAGGSYEQYF.

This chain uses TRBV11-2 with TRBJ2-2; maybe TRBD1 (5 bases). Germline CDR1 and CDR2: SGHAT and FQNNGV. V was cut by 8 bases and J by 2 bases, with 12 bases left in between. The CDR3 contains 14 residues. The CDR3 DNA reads TGTGCCAGCGGACCCGACAGCAACACCGGGGAGCTGTTTTTT. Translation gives CASGPDSNTGELFF.